This TCR beta chain was identified during a study of cytomegalovirus exposure and HLA in healthy donors. Study as a whole: Earlier, 150 million to 200 million T cells were analyzed, and more than 100 million unique TCR beta sequences were found among them.

Germline CDR1 and CDR2: SGDLS and YYNGEE. This CDR3 is built from 14 residues. V was clipped by 5 bases and J by 8 bases; unmatched bases: 9. Vbeta (60) and Jbeta (13) primers were used in the PCR. Some clones are missing from TCRdb's copy, which holds only in-frame ones; the method was immunoSEQ multiplex PCR. Among 190,000 or so clones, 80% were seen once, and the ten largest hold under 0.85%. Findings and limits, study-wide: Some highly shared sequence variants likely arose as a pipeline artifact. Researchers reported in a later analysis that common viral pathogens appeared linked to several top clusters.

About this clone: Its specificity is not known.

The source material was PBMCs. The chain employs TRBV9 and TRBJ1-3, with 8 bases lining up with TRBD1. The clonotype comes from a boy younger than 18 in good health and CMV-seronegative. DNA for the CDR3: TGTGCCAGCAGTCGTACGGACAGGGCACACACCATATATTTT. Translated, it gives CASSRTDRAHTIYF. The full variable domain, completed using reference TRBV9 and TRBJ1-3, is DSGVTQTPKHLITATGQRVTLRCSPRSGDLSVYWYQQSLDQGLQFLIQYYNGEERAKGNILERFSAQQFPDLHSELNLSSLELGDSALYFCASSRTDRAHTIYFGEGSWLTVV.